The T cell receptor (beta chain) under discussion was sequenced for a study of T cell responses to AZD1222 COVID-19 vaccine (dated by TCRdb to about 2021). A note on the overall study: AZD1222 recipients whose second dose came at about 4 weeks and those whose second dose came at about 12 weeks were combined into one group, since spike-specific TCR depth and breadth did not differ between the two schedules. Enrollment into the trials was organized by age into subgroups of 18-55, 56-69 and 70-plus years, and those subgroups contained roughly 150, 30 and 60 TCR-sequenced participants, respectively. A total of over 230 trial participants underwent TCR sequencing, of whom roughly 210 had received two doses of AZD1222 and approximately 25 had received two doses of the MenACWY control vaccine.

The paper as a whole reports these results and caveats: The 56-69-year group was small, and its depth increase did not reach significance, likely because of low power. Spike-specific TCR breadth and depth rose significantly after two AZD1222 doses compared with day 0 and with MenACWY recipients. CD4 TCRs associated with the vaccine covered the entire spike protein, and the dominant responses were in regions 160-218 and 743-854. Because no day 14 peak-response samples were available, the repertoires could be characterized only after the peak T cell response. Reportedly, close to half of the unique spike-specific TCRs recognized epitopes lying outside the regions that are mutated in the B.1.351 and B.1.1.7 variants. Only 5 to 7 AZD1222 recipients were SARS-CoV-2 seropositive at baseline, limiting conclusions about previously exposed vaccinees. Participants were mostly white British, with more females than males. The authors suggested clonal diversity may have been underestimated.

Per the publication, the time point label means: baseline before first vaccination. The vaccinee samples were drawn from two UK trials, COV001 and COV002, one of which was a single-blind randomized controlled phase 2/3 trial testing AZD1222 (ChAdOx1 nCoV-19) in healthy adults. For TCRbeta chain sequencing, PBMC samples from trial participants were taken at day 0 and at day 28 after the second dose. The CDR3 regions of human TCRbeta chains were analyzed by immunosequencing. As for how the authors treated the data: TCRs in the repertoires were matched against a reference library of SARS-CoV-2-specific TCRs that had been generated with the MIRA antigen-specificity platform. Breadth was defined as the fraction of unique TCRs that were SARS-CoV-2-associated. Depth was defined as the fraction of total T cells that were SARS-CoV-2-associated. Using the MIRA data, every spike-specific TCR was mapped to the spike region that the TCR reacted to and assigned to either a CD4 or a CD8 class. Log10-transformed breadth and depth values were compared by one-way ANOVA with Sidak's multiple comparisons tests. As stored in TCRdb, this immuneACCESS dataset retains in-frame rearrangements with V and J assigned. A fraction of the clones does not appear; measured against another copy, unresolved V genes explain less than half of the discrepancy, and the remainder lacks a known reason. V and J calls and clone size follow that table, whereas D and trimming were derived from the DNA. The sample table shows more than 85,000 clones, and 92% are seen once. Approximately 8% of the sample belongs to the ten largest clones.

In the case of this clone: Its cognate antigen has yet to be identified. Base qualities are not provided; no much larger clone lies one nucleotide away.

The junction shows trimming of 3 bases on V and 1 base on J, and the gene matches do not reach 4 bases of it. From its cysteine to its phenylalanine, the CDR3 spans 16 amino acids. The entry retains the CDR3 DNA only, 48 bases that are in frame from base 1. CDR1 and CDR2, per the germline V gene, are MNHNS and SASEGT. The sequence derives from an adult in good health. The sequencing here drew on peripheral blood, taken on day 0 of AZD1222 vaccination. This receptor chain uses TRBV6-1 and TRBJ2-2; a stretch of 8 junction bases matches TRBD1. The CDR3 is CASSDLGQGNTGELFF. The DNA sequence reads TGTGCCAGCAGTGACCTCGGACAGGGGAACACCGGGGAGCTGTTTTTT.